The table lists the clone carrying this TCR beta chain with a few counts. Its antigen remains unidentified. This entry is derived from a study of radiotherapy plus CTLA-4 blockade in lung cancer. Enrolled patients, whose metastatic non-small-cell lung cancer was chemo-refractory, received focal radiation plus CTLA-4 blockade with ipilimumab. The data were produced by immunoSEQ multiplex PCR, yet TCRdb's version contains in-frame clones alone and is incomplete. The sample shows about 45,000 clones, roughly 60% of them seen only once. CDR3 length equals 15 residues. Germline assignment: CDR1 SEHNR and CDR2 FQNEAQ (reference sequence). The ends were cut back, 5 bases at V and 5 bases at J, with 19 bases in the middle. Study-level points and caveats: Tumor-origin TCR clones grew in blood after radiotherapy plus ipilimumab. Alongside interferon-beta, early blood T cell clone dynamics were reportedly the best predictor of response.

The rearrangement uses TRBV7-9 and TRBJ2-7, with D maybe TRBD1 (6 bases). The source material was peripheral blood, sampled from a patient treated with radiotherapy plus ipilimumab. The TCR comes from a human donor with non-small cell lung cancer who had a partial response to radiotherapy plus ipilimumab. This chain's CDR3 is CASSPSTGPHDEQYF. The CDR3 coding sequence is TGTGCCAGCAGCCCCTCGACAGGACCGCATGACGAGCAGTACTTC.